The present T cell receptor beta chain was sequenced within a study of blood T cell repertoires in COVID-19. Study background: Material from acute and convalescent COVID-19 was sourced from the United States, Italy and Spain. PBMCs, B-cell-depleted T cells, or T cells were the source of the cDNA or gDNA that made up the material.

Germline loops: CDR1 SGHRS, CDR2 YFSETQ. Trimming removed 4 bases from V and 0 bases from J, with 8 bases in between. CDR3 length equals 14 residues. This table comes from immunoSEQ multiplex PCR, and its TCRdb copy is limited to in-frame clones, with some not included. Of 70,000 to 85,000 clones listed, 86% are singletons. The chain carries TRBV5-1 and TRBJ2-1, with D unclear. The receptor comes from a woman aged 55-69 years with acute or convalescent COVID-19. The sequenced sample was peripheral blood. CDR3 coding DNA: TGCGCCAGCAGCGGCGGAGCCTCCTACAATGAGCAGTTCTTC. It specifies CASSGGASYNEQFF. Full variable domain (remainder filled in from reference TRBV5-1 and TRBJ2-1): KAGVTQTPRYLIKTRGQQVTLSCSPISGHRSVSWYQQTPGQGLQFLFEYFSETQRNKGNFPGRFSGRQFSNSRSEMNVSTLELGDSALYLCASSGGASYNEQFFGPGTRLTVL.